The rows below give T cell receptor beta chains drawn from one sample of a study of identical twins. TCRdb reanalysed the 5' RACE reads using MiXCR and keeps one entry per CDR3 protein. The repertoire holds 500,000 or so distinct CDR3 sequences, with over 12% as singletons. The sample was also linked to a second study, of yellow fever vaccine responses in identical twins.

Sequencing was done on a sample of CD4+ T cells sorted from blood. These receptors were collected from a woman aged 18-29 years in good health. Each CDR3 is given with its conserved first and last residue. D genes are given only for firm matches. Some rows have no size entry. The others give once, few or many, or a class for an expanded clone.

V gene,clone size,J gene,D gene,CDR3 protein,CDR3 DNA
TRBV15,few,TRBJ2-5,TRBD1,CATSRDNSGTGEETQYF,TGTGCCACCAGCAGAGATAATTCCGGGACAGGGGAAGAGACCCAGTACTTC
TRBV12-3/TRBV12-4,few,TRBJ2-4,TRBD1,CASSAGQGDIQYF,TGTGCCAGCAGTGCGGGACAGGGTGACATTCAGTACTTC
TRBV4-2,few,TRBJ2-7,TRBD1,CASSRLGTGEGEEQYF,TGTGCCAGCAGCCGACTCGGGACAGGGGAGGGAGAAGAGCAGTACTTC
TRBV12-3/TRBV12-4,few,TRBJ2-3,TRBD1,CASSLGTGRPDTQYF,TGTGCCAGCAGTTTGGGGACAGGGCGACCAGATACGCAGTATTTT
TRBV7-2,many,TRBJ2-1,.,CASSFKHNEQFF,TGTGCCAGCAGCTTCAAACACAATGAGCAGTTCTTC
TRBV29-1,.,TRBJ2-2,TRBD1,CSVDGAGTGNTGELFF,TGCAGCGTTGATGGGGCCGGGACAGGGAACACCGGGGAGCTGTTTTTT
TRBV6-5,.,TRBJ1-2,TRBD1,CASSYFGQGDGYTF,TGTGCCAGCAGTTACTTTGGACAGGGGGATGGCTACACCTTC
TRBV7-3,.,TRBJ2-1,TRBD2,CASSLMGLGGYNEQFF,TGTGCCAGCAGCTTAATGGGACTAGGGGGTTACAATGAGCAGTTCTTC
TRBV6-2/TRBV6-3,.,TRBJ2-6,.,CASSYVRGSYSGANVLTF,TGTGCCAGCAGTTACGTTCGGGGGAGCTACTCTGGGGCCAACGTCCTGACTTTC
TRBV2,few,TRBJ2-1,.,CASSEAPSADNEQFF,TGTGCCAGCAGTGAAGCGCCTAGCGCTGACAATGAGCAGTTCTTC
TRBV29-1,many,TRBJ2-5,.,CSGGLQETQYF,TGCAGCGGGGGACTTCAAGAGACCCAGTACTTC
TRBV25-1,few,TRBJ2-1,TRBD2,CASSVIAGGSYNEQFF,TGTGCCAGCAGTGTGATCGCGGGAGGCTCCTACAATGAGCAGTTCTTC
TRBV20-1,few,TRBJ2-5,TRBD2,CSAETSGRALETQYF,TGCAGTGCCGAGACAAGCGGGAGGGCCCTGGAGACCCAGTACTTC
TRBV4-3,.,TRBJ2-7,.,CASSQDRDWTYEQYF,TGCGCCAGCAGCCAAGACCGGGACTGGACCTACGAGCAGTACTTC
TRBV20-1,many,TRBJ1-5,TRBD1,CSAEPGGGQPQHF,TGCAGTGCCGAACCAGGGGGAGGTCAGCCCCAGCATTTT
TRBV6-2/TRBV6-3,.,TRBJ2-2,TRBD1,CASIHGDRANTGELFF,TGTGCCAGCATACACGGGGACAGGGCGAACACCGGGGAGCTGTTTTTT
TRBV3-1,many,TRBJ2-7,.,CASSPWTVDEQYF,TGTGCCAGCAGCCCCTGGACAGTTGACGAGCAGTACTTC
TRBV12-3/TRBV12-4,few,TRBJ2-2,TRBD2,CASSFGLGRGTGELFF,TGTGCCAGCAGTTTTGGGTTAGGGAGGGGCACCGGGGAGCTGTTTTTT
TRBV11-2,few,TRBJ2-2,.,CASSFDDYTGELFF,TGTGCCAGCAGCTTTGATGACTACACCGGGGAGCTGTTTTTT
TRBV20-1,few,TRBJ2-5,.,CSAGTQYF,TGCAGTGCAGGGACCCAGTACTTC
TRBV11-2,.,TRBJ2-6,.,CASSAARTPQGANVLTF,TGTGCCAGCAGCGCAGCCCGGACGCCTCAAGGGGCCAACGTCCTGACTTTC
TRBV7-9,few,TRBJ2-7,.,CASSPARATYEQYF,TGTGCCAGCAGCCCTGCCAGGGCGACGTACGAGCAGTACTTC
TRBV12-3/TRBV12-4,few,TRBJ1-6,.,CASSLAENSPLHF,TGTGCCAGCAGTTTAGCGGAAAATTCACCCCTCCACTTT
TRBV9,.,TRBJ2-5,TRBD1,CASSVVKGQGPETQYF,TGTGCCAGCAGCGTAGTCAAGGGACAGGGGCCAGAGACCCAGTACTTC
TRBV7-7,few,TRBJ2-3,.,CASSLGSLSTDTQYF,TGTGCTAGCAGTCTAGGGTCCCTCTCCACAGATACGCAGTATTTT
TRBV14,.,TRBJ2-1,.,CASSQEVRGGEQFF,TGTGCCAGCAGCCAAGAAGTTCGAGGCGGTGAGCAGTTCTTC
TRBV6-1,few,TRBJ1-6,.,CASSQGLGSPGYSPLHF,TGTGCCAGCAGTCAGGGTCTAGGGTCCCCGGGGTATTCACCCCTCCACTTT
TRBV4-3,.,TRBJ2-7,TRBD1,CASSQELDRYYEQYF,TGCGCCAGCAGCCAAGAGTTGGACAGGTACTACGAGCAGTACTTC
TRBV5-1,.,TRBJ2-6,.,CASSLWSGITSSGANVLTF,TGCGCCAGCAGCTTGTGGTCAGGGATTACCTCTTCTGGGGCCAACGTCCTGACTTTC
TRBV6-2/TRBV6-3,few,TRBJ1-2,TRBD1,CASSYSSRSGGNYGYTF,TGTGCCAGCAGTTACTCGAGTCGCTCAGGGGGCAACTATGGCTACACCTTC
TRBV7-9,few,TRBJ2-7,.,CASSLAAMGQYF,TGTGCCAGCAGCTTAGCCGCAATGGGGCAGTACTTC
TRBV3-1,few,TRBJ2-5,.,CASSLLGVGETQYF,TGTGCCAGCAGCCTCCTGGGGGTAGGAGAGACCCAGTACTTC
TRBV5-5,.,TRBJ2-1,.,CASSSVSRAVNEQFF,TGTGCCAGCAGCTCCGTATCCCGGGCCGTAAATGAGCAGTTCTTC